A selection of T cell receptor beta chains follows, all from one sample in a study of patients and donors after allogeneic stem cell transplantation. MiXCR, run by TCRdb on the RT-PCR reads, gives a single entry per CDR3 protein. This repertoire shows about 960,000 distinct CDR3 sequences, around 17% found once; its top ten account for 5.5% to 6.5%. Material: blood, either unsorted or a sorted T cell fraction (not recorded which). These receptors were collected from a human donor who was either an allogeneic HSCT recipient or a stem cell or donor lymphocyte infusion donor (not recorded which). It is not recorded whose cells these are; they may come from a transplant donor. The CDR3 runs from the conserved cysteine through the conserved F or W. D genes are given only for firm matches. Not every row has a clone size; where given, it reads once, few, many or a size class.

d_call: NA
clone_size: few
v_call: TRBV30
cdr3_length: 12
j_call: TRBJ2-1
cdr3_nt: TGTGCCTGGAATGGCCCGTACAATGAGCAGTTCTTC
cdr3_aa: CAWNGPYNEQFF

d_call: NA
clone_size: few
v_call: TRBV20-1
cdr3_length: 11
j_call: TRBJ1-2
cdr3_nt: TGCAGTGCTAGTGCCCCATTGGGCTACACCTTC
cdr3_aa: CSASAPLGYTF

d_call: TRBD2
clone_size: NA
v_call: TRBV6-5
cdr3_length: 16
j_call: TRBJ2-7
cdr3_nt: TGTGCCAGCAGTTTTAGGACTAGCGGGACTCCCTACGAGCAGTACTTC
cdr3_aa: CASSFRTSGTPYEQYF

d_call: NA
clone_size: few
v_call: TRBV12-3/TRBV12-4
cdr3_length: 16
j_call: TRBJ1-4
cdr3_nt: TGTGCCAGCAGTCCGTGGGGTGCCGCAACTAATGAAAAACTGTTTTTT
cdr3_aa: CASSPWGAATNEKLFF

d_call: TRBD1
clone_size: NA
v_call: TRBV5-1
cdr3_length: 14
j_call: TRBJ2-7
cdr3_nt: TGCGCCAGCAGGGCCGGGACAGGGTCGTCCGAGCAGTACTTC
cdr3_aa: CASRAGTGSSEQYF

d_call: TRBD2
clone_size: few
v_call: TRBV6-1
cdr3_length: 15
j_call: TRBJ2-3
cdr3_nt: TGTGCCAGCAGTGGCCGGACTAGCGGCACAGATACGCAGTATTTT
cdr3_aa: CASSGRTSGTDTQYF

d_call: NA
clone_size: NA
v_call: TRBV5-1
cdr3_length: 21
j_call: TRBJ1-1
cdr3_nt: TGCGCCAGCAGCTTGGCCTGGGGCAGCCAACAAAATTTGAAGATGAACACTGAAGCTTTCTTT
cdr3_aa: CASSLAWGSQQNLKMNTEAFF

d_call: NA
clone_size: NA
v_call: TRBV30
cdr3_length: 15
j_call: TRBJ1-2
cdr3_nt: TGTGCCTGGAGTACTTCCCCGGGGGTAGTTGATGGCTACACCTTC
cdr3_aa: CAWSTSPGVVDGYTF

d_call: NA
clone_size: few
v_call: TRBV6-5
cdr3_length: 11
j_call: TRBJ2-7
cdr3_nt: TGTGCCAGCAGTTACTGGGGAGAGCAGTACTTC
cdr3_aa: CASSYWGEQYF

d_call: TRBD2
clone_size: NA
v_call: TRBV4-1
cdr3_length: 17
j_call: TRBJ2-1
cdr3_nt: TGCGCCAGCAGCCAAGTTATAGCGGGGCTGTCCTACAATGAGCAGTTCTTC
cdr3_aa: CASSQVIAGLSYNEQFF

d_call: TRBD1
clone_size: few
v_call: TRBV7-8
cdr3_length: 14
j_call: TRBJ2-7
cdr3_nt: TGTGCCAGCAGCCTCGGGGACAGGGTTGAAGAGCAGTACTTC
cdr3_aa: CASSLGDRVEEQYF

d_call: NA
clone_size: NA
v_call: TRBV3-1
cdr3_length: 18
j_call: TRBJ1-1
cdr3_nt: TGTGCCAGCAGCCAAACACCAAAGCTCCTGGTGAGGGGCACTGAAGCTTTCTTT
cdr3_aa: CASSQTPKLLVRGTEAFF

d_call: NA
clone_size: once
v_call: TRBV18
cdr3_length: 13
j_call: TRBJ2-5
cdr3_nt: TGTGCCAGCTCACCGGAGTGGGGAGAGACCCAGTACTTC
cdr3_aa: CASSPEWGETQYF

d_call: NA
clone_size: NA
v_call: TRBV20-1
cdr3_length: 12
j_call: TRBJ1-1
cdr3_nt: TGCAGTGCTCCTGACCTAAGCACTGAAGCTTTCTTT
cdr3_aa: CSAPDLSTEAFF

d_call: NA
clone_size: few
v_call: TRBV6-5
cdr3_length: 14
j_call: TRBJ2-1
cdr3_nt: TGTGCCAGCAGTTACATGGGAAGGGACAATGAGCAGTTCTTC
cdr3_aa: CASSYMGRDNEQFF

d_call: NA
clone_size: NA
v_call: TRBV7-4
cdr3_length: 13
j_call: TRBJ1-1
cdr3_nt: TGTGCCAGCAGCTCCTCGGTAGGGGATGAAGCTTTCTTT
cdr3_aa: CASSSSVGDEAFF

d_call: NA
clone_size: once
v_call: TRBV4-3
cdr3_length: 14
j_call: TRBJ1-2
cdr3_nt: TGCGCCAGCAGCCAACCCGACCGGGCATATGGCTACACCTTC
cdr3_aa: CASSQPDRAYGYTF

d_call: TRBD1
clone_size: few
v_call: TRBV6-1
cdr3_length: 15
j_call: TRBJ1-2
cdr3_nt: TGTGCCAGCACCGCGGACAGGGGGCCCGATTATGGCTACACCTTC
cdr3_aa: CASTADRGPDYGYTF